This T cell receptor (beta chain) appears in the sequencing data of a study of post-analysis software for immune sequencing data. Findings and caveats of the study: The normalized Chao1 diversity of multiple sclerosis patients was significantly lower than that of controls. Analysis by F measure revealed that same-batch samples clustered strongly together. Several TRBV segments (TRBV5-6, TRBV5-1 and TRBV20-1 among them) occurred more frequently in patients than in controls.

Germline CDR1 SSHAT, CDR2 FNYEAQ (reference sequence). CDR3 length: 13 amino acids. Details on this clonotype: Antigen specificity is unknown. Relative to the germline gene, one junction end is altered; a read error may explain this.

cDNA libraries for TCR beta contained unique molecular identifiers. One entry per CDR3 protein results from TCRdb running MiXCR on the PCR reads. The table lists around 770,000 distinct CDR3 sequences, 40% to 55% of them singletons. The specimen sequenced was blood. This clonotype originated in a girl aged 5-17 years with multiple sclerosis. This chain connects TRBV7-7 to TRBJ2-1; TRBD2 is a possible D gene (6 bases). CDR3 protein: CASSLGRDGEQFF. The CDR3, as DNA: TGTGCTAGCAGCTTAGGGCGGGACGGGGAGCAGTTCTTC.